The T cell receptor (beta chain) described here comes from a study of Graves' ophthalmopathy and Graves' hyperthyroidism. Overall study context: Upon initial diagnosis and before any treatment, peripheral blood was collected.

Orbital computed tomography, together with clinical symptoms, serum thyroxine, TRAb and thyroid ultrasound, was used for diagnosis. An approximately 10 ml volume of fresh peripheral blood provided the PBMCs. This clonotype was counted ten times or more. Using RNA transcripts, the TCR beta CDR3 regions were amplified. A first-round RT-PCR used HTBI primers, followed by a second-round multiplex PCR. TCRdb re-called the multiplex PCR reads with MiXCR, one entry per CDR3 protein. The sample includes some 210,000 distinct CDR3 sequences, 29% of them seen just once. The germline gives CDR1 SNHLY, CDR2 FYNNEI. The CDR3 extends over 15 amino acids. J gave up 2 bases and V 7 bases, and 8 bases lay outside the gene matches.

The rearrangement joins TRBV2 to TRBJ2-5; TRBD1 aligns across 9 bases. The sample was peripheral blood. The origin of this receptor is a man aged 45 to 65 with Graves' ophthalmopathy. The CDR3: CASTEGQGPQETQYF. CDR3 bases: TGTGCCAGCACCGAAGGACAGGGGCCGCAAGAGACCCAGTACTTC.